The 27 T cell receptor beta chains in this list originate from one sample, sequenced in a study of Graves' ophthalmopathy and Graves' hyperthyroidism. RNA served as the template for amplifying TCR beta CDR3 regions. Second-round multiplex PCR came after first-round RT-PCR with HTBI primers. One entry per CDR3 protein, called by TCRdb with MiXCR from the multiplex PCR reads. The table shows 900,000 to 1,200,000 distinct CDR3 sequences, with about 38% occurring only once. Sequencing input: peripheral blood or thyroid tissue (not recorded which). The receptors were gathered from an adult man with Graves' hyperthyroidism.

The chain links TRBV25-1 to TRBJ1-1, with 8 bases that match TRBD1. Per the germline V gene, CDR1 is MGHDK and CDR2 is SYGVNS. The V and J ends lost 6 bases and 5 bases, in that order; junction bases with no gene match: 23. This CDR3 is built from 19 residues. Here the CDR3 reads CASSVAHIGAYRGRTEAFF. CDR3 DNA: TGTGCCAGCAGCGTTGCACACATAGGAGCTTACAGGGGGAGGACTGAAGCTTTCTTT.

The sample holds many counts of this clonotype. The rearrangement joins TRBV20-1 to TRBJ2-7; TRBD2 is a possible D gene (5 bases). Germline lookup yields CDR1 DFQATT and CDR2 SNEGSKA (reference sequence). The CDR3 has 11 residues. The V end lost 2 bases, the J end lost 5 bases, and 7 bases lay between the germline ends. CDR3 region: CSARKRNEQYF. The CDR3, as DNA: TGCAGTGCTAGAAAGCGGAACGAGCAGTACTTC.

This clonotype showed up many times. DNA for the CDR3: TGTGCCAGCAGTGCAGTTGGGGTAGGAGAGACCCAGTACTTC. This translates into CASSAVGVGETQYF. The genes are TRBV2 and TRBJ2-5; D is ambiguous. The CDR3 spans 14 residues. Between the trimmed V and J ends, which lost 4 bases and 4 bases, there was a span of 13 bases. The V gene's germline CDR1 is SNHLY and CDR2 FYNNEI.

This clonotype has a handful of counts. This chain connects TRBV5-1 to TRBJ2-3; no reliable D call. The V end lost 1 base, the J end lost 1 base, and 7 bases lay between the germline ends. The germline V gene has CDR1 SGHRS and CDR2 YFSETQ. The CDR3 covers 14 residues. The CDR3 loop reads CASSLWAGTDTQYF. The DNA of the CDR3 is TGCGCCAGCAGCTTGTGGGCAGGCACAGATACGCAGTATTTT.

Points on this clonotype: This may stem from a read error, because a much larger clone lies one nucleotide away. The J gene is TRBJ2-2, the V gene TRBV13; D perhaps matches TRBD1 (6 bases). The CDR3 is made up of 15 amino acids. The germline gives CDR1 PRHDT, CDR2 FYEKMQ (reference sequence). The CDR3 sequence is CAGSVIQGPTGELFF. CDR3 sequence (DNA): TGTGCCGGCAGCGTGATACAGGGCCCCACCGGGGAGCTGTTTTTT.

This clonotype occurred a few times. The CDR3 coding sequence is TGTGCCAGCAGCCCCCTAGAAGAGGGGGAGCTGTTTTTT. Amino acid sequence: CASSPLEEGELFF. The rearrangement links TRBV7-9 to TRBJ2-2; D is uncertain. Germline V gives CDR1 SEHNR, CDR2 FQNEAQ (reference sequence). V shed 5 bases and J shed 8 bases, with 12 bases lying between them. The CDR3 totals 13 residues.

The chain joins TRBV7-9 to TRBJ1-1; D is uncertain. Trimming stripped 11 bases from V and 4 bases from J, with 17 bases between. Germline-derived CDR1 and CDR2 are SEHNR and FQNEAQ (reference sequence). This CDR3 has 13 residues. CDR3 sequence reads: CAWSAAGGTEAFF. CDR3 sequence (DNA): TGTGCCTGGAGTGCAGCAGGTGGCACTGAAGCTTTCTTT.

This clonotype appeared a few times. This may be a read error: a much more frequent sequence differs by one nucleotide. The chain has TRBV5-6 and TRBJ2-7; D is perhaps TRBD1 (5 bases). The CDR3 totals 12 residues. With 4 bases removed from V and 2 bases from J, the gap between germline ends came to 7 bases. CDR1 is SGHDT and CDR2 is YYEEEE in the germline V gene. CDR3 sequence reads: CASSGATYEQYF. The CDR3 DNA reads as TGTGCCAGCAGCGGGGCCACCTACGAGCAGTACTTC.

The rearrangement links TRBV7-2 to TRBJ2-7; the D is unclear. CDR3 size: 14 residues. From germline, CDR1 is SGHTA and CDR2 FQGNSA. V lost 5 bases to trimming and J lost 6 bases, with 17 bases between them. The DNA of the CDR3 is TGTGCCAGCAGCCCTGGTACCTGGATGCTCGAGCAGTACTTC. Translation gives CASSPGTWMLEQYF.

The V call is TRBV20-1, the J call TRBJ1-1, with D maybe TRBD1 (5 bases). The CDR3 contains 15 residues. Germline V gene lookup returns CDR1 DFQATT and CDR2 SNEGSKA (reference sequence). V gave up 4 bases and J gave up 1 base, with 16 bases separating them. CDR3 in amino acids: CSATPPGLGNTEAFF. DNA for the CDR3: TGCAGTGCTACCCCCCCAGGGTTGGGGAACACTGAAGCTTTCTTT.

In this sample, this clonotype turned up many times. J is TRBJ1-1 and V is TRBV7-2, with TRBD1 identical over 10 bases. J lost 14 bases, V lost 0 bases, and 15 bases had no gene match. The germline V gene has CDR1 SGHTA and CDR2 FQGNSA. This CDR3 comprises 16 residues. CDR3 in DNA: TGTGCCAGCAGCTTAGCGGTAGGGGGACAGGGGACCTTAGGCTTCTTT. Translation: CASSLAVGGQGTLGFF.

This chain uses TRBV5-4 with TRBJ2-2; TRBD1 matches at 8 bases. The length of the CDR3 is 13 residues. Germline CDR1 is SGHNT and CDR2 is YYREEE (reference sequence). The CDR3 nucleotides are TGTGCTTCGGGACAGGCGAACACCGGGGAGCTGTTTTTT. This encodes CASGQANTGELFF.

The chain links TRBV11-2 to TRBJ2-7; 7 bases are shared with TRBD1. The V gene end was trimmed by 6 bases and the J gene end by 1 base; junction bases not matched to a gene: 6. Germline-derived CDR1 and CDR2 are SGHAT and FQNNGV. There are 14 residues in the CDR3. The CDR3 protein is CASRSGTDSYEQYF. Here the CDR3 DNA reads TGTGCCAGCAGGTCTGGGACAGATTCCTACGAGCAGTACTTC.

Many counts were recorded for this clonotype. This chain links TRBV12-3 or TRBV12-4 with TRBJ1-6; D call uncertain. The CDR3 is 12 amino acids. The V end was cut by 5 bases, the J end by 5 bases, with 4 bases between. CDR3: CASSPDNSPLHF. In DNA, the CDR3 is TGTGCCAGCAGTCCCGATAATTCACCCCTCCACTTT.

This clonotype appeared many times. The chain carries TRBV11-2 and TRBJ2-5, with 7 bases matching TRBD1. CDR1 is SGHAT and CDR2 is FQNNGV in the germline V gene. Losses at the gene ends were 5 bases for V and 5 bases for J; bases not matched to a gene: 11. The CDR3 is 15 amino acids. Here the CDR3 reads CASSARGGWRETQYF. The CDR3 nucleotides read TGTGCCAGCAGCGCCCGAGGGGGCTGGAGGGAGACCCAGTACTTC.

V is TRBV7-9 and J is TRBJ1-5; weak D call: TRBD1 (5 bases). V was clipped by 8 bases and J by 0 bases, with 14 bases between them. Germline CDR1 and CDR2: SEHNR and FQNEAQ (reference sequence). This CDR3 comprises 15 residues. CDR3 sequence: CASGAGVNSNQPQHF. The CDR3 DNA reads TGTGCCAGCGGGGCAGGTGTGAATAGCAATCAGCCCCAGCATTTT.

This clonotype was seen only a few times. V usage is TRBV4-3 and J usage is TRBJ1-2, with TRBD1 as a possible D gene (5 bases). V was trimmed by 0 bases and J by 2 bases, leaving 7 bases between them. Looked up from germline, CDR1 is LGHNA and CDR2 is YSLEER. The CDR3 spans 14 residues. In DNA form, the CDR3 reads TGCGCCAGCAGCCAAGATAAGGGGAACTATGGCTACACCTTC. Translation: CASSQDKGNYGYTF.

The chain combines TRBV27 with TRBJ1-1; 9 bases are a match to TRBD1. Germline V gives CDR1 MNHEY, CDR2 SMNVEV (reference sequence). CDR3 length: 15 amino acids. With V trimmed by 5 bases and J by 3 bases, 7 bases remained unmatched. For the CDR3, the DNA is TGTGCCAGCAGTCCTGACAGGGGGAGGGACACTGAAGCTTTCTTT. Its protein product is CASSPDRGRDTEAFF.

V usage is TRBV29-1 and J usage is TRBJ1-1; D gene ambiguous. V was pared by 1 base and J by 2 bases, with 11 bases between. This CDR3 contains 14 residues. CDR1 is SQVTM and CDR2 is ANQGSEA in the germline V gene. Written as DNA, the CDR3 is TGCAGCGTTGAAGTCGATAGGGTTAACACTGAAGCTTTCTTT. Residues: CSVEVDRVNTEAFF.

The CDR3 reads CASSIYLPPDEKLFF. The CDR3 region has the DNA TGTGCCAGCAGCATTTACTTACCTCCGGACGAAAAACTGTTTTTT. V is TRBV6-1 and J is TRBJ1-4; D gene unclear. Trimming removed 6 bases from V and 8 bases from J, with 19 bases in between. The germline V gene encodes CDR1 MNHNS and CDR2 SASEGT. CDR3 size: 15 residues.

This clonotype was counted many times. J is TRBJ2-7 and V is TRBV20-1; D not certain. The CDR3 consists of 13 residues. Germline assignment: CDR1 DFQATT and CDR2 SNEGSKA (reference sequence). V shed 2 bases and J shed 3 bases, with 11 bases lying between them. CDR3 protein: CSARFMSSYEQYF. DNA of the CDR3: TGCAGTGCTAGATTTATGTCTAGCTACGAGCAGTACTTC.

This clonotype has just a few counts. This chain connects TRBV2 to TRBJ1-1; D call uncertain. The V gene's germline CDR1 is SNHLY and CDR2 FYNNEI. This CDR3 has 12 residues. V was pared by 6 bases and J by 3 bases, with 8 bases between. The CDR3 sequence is CASRRLDTEAFF. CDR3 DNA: TGTGCCAGCAGAAGGCTTGACACTGAAGCTTTCTTT.

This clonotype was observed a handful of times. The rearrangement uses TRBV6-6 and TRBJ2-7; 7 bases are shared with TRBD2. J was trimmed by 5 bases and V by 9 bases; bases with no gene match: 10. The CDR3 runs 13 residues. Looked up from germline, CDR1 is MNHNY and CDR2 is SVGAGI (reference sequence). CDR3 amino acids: CASRYLGGNEQYF. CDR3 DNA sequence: TGTGCCAGTCGGTATCTGGGAGGGAACGAGCAGTACTTC.

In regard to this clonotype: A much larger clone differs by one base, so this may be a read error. The CDR3 protein is CASAKGIDQPKHF. The CDR3 nucleotides read TGCGCCAGTGCGAAGGGCATTGATCAGCCCAAGCATTTT. The rearrangement links TRBV5-1 to TRBJ1-5; D gene ambiguous. The CDR3 length is 13 residues. In germline, CDR1 is SGHRS, CDR2 YFSETQ.

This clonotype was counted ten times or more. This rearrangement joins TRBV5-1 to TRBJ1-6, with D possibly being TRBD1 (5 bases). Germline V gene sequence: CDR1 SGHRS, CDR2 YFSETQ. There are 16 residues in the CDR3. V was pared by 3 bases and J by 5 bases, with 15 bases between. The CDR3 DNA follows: TGCGCCAGCAGCTCCCCAATGGGGGTGGATAATTCACCCCTCCACTTT. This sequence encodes CASSSPMGVDNSPLHF.

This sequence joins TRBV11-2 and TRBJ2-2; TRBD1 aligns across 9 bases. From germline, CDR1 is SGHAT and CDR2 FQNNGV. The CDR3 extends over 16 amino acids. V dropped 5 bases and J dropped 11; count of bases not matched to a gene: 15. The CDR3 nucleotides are TGTGCCAGCAGCCGGTTGTCCGGGACAGGGAAGGGAGAGCTGTTTTTT. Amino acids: CASSRLSGTGKGELFF.

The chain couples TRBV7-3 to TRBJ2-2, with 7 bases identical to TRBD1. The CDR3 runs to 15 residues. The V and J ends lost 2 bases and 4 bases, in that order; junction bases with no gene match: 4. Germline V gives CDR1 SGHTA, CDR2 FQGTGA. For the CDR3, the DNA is TGTGCCAGCAGCTTAGAGGGGGCAGGCACCGGGGAGCTGTTTTTT. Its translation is CASSLEGAGTGELFF.